This TCR beta chain stems from a study of blood T cells in healthy people across ages. The use of a sample-barcoded 5' primer and a J-beta primer mix characterized a second PCR of roughly 6 to 11 cycles. TCRdb re-called the 5' RACE reads through MiXCR, storing one row per CDR3 protein. The sample has over 1,300,000 distinct CDR3 sequences, around 59% seen once. About this clonotype: As yet, its antigen is unknown.

Trimming cost V 6 bases and J 0 bases, with 14 bases left between them. Looked up from germline, CDR1 is DFQATT and CDR2 is SNEGSKA (reference sequence). CDR3 length: 14 amino acids. Study-wide points: Age showed a roughly linear inverse relationship with TCR beta diversity per million T cells.

The material sequenced was blood. This receptor was obtained from a man younger than 35 in good health. This chain links TRBV20-1 with TRBJ1-1; perhaps TRBD1 as D (6 bases). Here the CDR3 reads CSARTALMNTEAFF. The CDR3 DNA reads as TGCAGTGCGCGGACAGCCCTCATGAACACTGAAGCTTTCTTT.